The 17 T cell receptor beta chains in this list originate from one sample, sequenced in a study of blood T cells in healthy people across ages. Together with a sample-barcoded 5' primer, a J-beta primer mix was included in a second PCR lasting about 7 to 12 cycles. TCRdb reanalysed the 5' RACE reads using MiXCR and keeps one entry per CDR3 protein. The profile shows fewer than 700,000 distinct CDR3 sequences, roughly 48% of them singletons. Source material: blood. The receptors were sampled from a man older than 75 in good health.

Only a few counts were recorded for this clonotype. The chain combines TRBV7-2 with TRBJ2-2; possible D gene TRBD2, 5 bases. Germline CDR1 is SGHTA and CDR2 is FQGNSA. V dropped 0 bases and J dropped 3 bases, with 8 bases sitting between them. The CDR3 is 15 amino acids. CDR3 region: CASSLAPGDTGELFF. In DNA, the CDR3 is TGTGCCAGCAGCTTAGCACCCGGGGACACCGGGGAGCTGTTTTTT.

This chain's CDR3 is CSAPAGGPDEQFF. The DNA for the CDR3 is TGCAGTGCTCCTGCGGGGGGCCCCGATGAGCAGTTCTTC. This chain uses TRBV20-1 with TRBJ2-1, with 8 bases fitting TRBD2. The CDR3 consists of 13 residues. Per germline, CDR1 DFQATT and CDR2 SNEGSKA (reference sequence). Trimming took 5 bases from V and 8 from J; bases not matched to a gene: 8.

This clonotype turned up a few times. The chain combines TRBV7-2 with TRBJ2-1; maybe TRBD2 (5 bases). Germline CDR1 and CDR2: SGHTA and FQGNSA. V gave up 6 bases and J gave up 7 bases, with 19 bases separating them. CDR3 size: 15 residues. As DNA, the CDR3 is TGTGCCAGCAGACAGAGCGGATCACTTGGGAATGAGCAGTTCTTC. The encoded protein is CASRQSGSLGNEQFF.

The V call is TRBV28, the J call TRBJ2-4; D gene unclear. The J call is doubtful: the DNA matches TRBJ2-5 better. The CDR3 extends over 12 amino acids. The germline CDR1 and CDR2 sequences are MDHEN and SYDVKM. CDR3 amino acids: CASRLTPGTQYF. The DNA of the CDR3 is TGTGCCAGCAGACTTACTCCGGGGACCCAGTACTTC.

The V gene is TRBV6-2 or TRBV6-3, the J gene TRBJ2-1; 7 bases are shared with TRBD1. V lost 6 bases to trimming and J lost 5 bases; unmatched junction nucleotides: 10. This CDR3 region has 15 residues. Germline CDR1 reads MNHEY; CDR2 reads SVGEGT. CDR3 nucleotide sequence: TGTGCCAGCAGAGTAACCGGGACAGCGAACAATGAGCAGTTCTTC. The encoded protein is CASRVTGTANNEQFF.

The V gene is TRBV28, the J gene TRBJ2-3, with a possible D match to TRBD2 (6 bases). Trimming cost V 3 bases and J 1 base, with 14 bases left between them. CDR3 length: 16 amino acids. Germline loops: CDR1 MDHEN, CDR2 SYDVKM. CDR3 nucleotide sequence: TGTGCCAGCAGTTTCCTGGCGGGGTTGGGCACAGATACGCAGTATTTT. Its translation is CASSFLAGLGTDTQYF.

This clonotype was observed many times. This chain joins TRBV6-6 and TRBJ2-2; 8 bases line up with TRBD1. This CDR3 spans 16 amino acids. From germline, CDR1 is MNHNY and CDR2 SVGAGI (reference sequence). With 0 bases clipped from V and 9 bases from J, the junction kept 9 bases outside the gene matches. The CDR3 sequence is CASSYSWGQDVRELFF. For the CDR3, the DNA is TGTGCCAGCAGTTACTCTTGGGGACAGGATGTTCGGGAGCTGTTTTTT.

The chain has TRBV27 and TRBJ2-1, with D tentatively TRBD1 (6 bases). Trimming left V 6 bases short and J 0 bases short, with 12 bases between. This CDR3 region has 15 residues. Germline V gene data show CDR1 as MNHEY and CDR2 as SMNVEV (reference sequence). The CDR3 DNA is TGTGCCAGCAGCTCGACGACAGGCTCCTACAATGAGCAGTTCTTC. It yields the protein CASSSTTGSYNEQFF.

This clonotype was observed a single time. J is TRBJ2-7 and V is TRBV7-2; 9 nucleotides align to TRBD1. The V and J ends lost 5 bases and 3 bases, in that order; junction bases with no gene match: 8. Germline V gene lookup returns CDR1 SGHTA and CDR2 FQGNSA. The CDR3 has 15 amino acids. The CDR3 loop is CASSNRGDRDYEQYF. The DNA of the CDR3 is TGTGCCAGCAGCAATAGGGGGGACAGGGACTACGAGCAGTACTTC.

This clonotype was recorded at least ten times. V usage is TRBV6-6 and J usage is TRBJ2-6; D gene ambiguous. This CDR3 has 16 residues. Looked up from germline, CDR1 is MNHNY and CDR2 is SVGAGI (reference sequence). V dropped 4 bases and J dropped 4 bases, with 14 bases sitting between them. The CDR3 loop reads CASSSKIVGGANVLTF. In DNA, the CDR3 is TGTGCCAGCAGTTCTAAAATCGTTGGAGGGGCCAACGTCCTGACTTTC.

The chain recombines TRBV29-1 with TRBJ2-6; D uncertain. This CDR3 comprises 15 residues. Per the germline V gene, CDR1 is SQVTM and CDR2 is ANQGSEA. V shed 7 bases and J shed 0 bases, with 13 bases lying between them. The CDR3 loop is CSAGSSPSGANVLTF. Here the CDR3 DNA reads TGCAGCGCCGGATCGTCCCCCTCTGGGGCCAACGTCCTGACTTTC.

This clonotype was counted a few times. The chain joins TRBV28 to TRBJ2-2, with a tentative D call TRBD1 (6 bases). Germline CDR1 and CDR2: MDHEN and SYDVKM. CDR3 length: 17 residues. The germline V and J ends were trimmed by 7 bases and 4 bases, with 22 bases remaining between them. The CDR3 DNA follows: TGTGCCAGCATCCCTACCGAAGGGGGATCTGGCACCGGGGAGCTGTTTTTT. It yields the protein CASIPTEGGSGTGELFF.

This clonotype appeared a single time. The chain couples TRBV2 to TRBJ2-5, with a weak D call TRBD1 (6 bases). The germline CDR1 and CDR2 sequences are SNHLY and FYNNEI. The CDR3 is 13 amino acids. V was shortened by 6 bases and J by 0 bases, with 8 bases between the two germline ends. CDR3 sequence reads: CASRRQDQETQYF. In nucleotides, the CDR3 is TGTGCCAGCAGGCGACAGGACCAAGAGACCCAGTACTTC.

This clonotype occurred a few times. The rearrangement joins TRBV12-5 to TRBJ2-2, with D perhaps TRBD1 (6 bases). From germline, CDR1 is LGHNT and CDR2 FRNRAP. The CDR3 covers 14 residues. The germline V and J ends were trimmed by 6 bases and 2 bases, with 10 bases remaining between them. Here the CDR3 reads CASGRDINTGELFF. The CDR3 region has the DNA TGTGCTAGTGGCCGGGACATTAACACCGGGGAGCTGTTTTTT.

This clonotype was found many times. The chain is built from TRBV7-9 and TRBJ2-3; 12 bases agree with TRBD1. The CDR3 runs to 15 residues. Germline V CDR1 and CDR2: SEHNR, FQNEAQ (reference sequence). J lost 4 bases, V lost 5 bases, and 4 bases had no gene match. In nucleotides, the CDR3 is TGTGCCAGCAGCGCCGGGACAGGGGGCGCAGATACGCAGTATTTT. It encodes CASSAGTGGADTQYF.

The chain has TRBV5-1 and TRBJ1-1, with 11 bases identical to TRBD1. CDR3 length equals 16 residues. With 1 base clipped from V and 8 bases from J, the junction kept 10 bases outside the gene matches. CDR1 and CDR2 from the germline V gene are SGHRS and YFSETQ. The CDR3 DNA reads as TGCGCCAGCAGCTTGACAGGACAGGGGGCGCGGGAGGAAGCTTTCTTT. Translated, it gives CASSLTGQGAREEAFF.

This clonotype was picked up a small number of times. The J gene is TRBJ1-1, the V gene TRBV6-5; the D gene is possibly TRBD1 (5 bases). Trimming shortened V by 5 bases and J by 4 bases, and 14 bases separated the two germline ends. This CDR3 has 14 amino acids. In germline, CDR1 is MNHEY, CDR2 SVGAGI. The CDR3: CASSTSGTGTEAFF. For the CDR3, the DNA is TGTGCCAGCAGTACGAGCGGGACGGGCACTGAAGCTTTCTTT.